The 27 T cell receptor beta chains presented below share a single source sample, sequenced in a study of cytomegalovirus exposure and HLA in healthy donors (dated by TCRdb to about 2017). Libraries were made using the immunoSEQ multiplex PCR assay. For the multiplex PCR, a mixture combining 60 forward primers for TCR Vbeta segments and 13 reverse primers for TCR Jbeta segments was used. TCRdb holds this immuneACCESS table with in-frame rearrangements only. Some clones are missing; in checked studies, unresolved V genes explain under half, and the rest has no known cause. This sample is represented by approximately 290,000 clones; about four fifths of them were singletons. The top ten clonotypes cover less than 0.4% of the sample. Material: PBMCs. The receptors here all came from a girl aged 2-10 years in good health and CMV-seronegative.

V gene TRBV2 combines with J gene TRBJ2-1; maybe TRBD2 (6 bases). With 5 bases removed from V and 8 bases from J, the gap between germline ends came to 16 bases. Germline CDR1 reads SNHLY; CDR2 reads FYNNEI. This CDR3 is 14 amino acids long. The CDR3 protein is CASSRPWTIHEQFF. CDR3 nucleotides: TGTGCCAGCAGTCGACCGTGGACTATTCATGAGCAGTTCTTC.

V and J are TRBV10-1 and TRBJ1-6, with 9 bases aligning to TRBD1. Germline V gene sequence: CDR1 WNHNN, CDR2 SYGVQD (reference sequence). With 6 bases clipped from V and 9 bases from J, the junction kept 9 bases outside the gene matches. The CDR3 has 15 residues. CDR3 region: CASSNWTGDGSPLHF. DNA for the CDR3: TGCGCCAGCAGCAACTGGACAGGGGATGGTTCACCCCTCCACTTT.

The CDR3: CASSGLPDYEQYF. The DNA for the CDR3 is TGTGCCAGCAGTGGGCTTCCCGACTACGAGCAGTACTTC. This rearrangement joins TRBV28 to TRBJ2-7, with unresolved D. Trimming took 5 bases from V and 3 from J, leaving 11 bases between them. Germline assignment: CDR1 MDHEN and CDR2 SYDVKM. This CDR3 is built from 13 residues.

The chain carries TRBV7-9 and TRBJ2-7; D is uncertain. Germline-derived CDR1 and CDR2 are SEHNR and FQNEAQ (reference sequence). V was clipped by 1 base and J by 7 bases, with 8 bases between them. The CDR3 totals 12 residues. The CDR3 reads CASSLGAQEQYF. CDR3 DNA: TGTGCCAGCAGCTTAGGCGCTCAAGAGCAGTACTTC.

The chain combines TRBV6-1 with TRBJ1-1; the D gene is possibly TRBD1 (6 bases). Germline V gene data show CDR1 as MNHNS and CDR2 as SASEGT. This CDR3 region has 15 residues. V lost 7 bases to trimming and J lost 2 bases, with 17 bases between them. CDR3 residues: CASKGVLTENTEAFF. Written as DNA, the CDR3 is TGTGCCAGCAAGGGGGTTCTCACCGAAAACACTGAAGCTTTCTTT.

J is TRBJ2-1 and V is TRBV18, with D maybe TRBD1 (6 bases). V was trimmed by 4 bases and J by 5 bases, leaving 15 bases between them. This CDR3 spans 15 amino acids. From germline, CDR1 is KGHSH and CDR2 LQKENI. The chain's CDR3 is CASSRDLGQNNEQFF. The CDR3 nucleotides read TGTGCCAGCTCACGCGACCTCGGACAGAACAATGAGCAGTTCTTC.

The DNA for the CDR3 is TGTGCCAGCAGTTTAGGGGGCTATCGCCTAGGCACCGGGGAGCTGTTTTTT. Residues: CASSLGGYRLGTGELFF. This chain uses TRBV27 with TRBJ2-2, with TRBD1 as a possible D gene (6 bases). The germline gives CDR1 MNHEY, CDR2 SMNVEV (reference sequence). Trimming left V 2 bases short and J 4 bases short, with 17 bases between. The CDR3 extends over 17 amino acids.

Here the CDR3 DNA reads TGTGCCAGCAGTCCCATGGGAGCCGATGAGCAGTTCTTC. Its protein product is CASSPMGADEQFF. The rearrangement uses TRBV27 and TRBJ2-1, with D perhaps matching TRBD2 (5 bases). Per germline, CDR1 MNHEY and CDR2 SMNVEV (reference sequence). The CDR3 length is 13 residues. V gave up 5 bases and J gave up 8 bases, with 13 bases separating them.

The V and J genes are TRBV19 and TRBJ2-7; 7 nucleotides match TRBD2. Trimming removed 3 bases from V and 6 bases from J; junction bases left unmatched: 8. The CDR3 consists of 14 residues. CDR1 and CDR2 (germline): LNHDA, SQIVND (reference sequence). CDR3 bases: TGTGCCAGTAGTATGTCGGGAGGCCCCTTCGAGCAGTACTTC. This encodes CASSMSGGPFEQYF. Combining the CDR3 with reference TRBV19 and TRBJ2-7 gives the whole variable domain DGGITQSPKYLFRKEGQNVTLSCEQNLNHDAMYWYRQDPGQGLRLIYYSQIVNDFQKGDIAEGYSVSREKKESFPLTVTSAQKNPTAFYLCASSMSGGPFEQYFGPGTRLTVT.

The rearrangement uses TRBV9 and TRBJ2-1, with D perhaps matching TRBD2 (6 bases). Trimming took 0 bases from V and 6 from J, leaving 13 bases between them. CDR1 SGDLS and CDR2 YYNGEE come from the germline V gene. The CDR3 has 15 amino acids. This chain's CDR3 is CASSVVAGKGNEQFF. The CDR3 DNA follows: TGTGCCAGCAGCGTAGTGGCGGGAAAGGGCAATGAGCAGTTCTTC.

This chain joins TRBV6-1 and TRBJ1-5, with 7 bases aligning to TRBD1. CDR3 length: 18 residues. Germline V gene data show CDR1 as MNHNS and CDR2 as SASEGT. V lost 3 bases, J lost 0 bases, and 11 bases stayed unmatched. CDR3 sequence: CASSDRTGGKYSNQPQHF. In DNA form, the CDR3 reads TGTGCCAGCAGTGACCGGACAGGTGGGAAATATAGCAATCAGCCCCAGCATTTT.

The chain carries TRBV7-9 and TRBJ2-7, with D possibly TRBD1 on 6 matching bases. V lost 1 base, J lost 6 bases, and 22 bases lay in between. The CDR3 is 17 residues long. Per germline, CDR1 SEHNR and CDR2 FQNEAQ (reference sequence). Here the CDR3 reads CASSLEYLGKGQSEQYF. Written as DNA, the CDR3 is TGTGCCAGCAGCTTAGAATATTTGGGCAAGGGACAATCCGAGCAGTACTTC.

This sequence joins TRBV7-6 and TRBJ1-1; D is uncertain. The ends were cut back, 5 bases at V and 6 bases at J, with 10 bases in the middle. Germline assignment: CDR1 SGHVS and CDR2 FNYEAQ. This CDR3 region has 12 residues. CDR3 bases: TGTGCCAGCAGCCTGCCGGACTCTGAAGCTTTCTTT. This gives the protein CASSLPDSEAFF. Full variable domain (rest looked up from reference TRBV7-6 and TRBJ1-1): GAGVSQSPRYKVTKRGQDVALRCDPISGHVSLYWYRQALGQGPEFLTYFNYEAQQDKSGLPNDRFSAERPEGSISTLTIQRTEQRDSAMYRCASSLPDSEAFFGQGTRLTVV.

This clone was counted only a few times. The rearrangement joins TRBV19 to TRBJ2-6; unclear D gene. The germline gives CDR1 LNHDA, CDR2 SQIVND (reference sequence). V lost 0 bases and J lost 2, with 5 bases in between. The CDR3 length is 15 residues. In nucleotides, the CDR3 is TGTGCCAGTAGTATAGAGGTAGCTGGGGCCAACGTCCTGACTTTC. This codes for CASSIEVAGANVLTF.

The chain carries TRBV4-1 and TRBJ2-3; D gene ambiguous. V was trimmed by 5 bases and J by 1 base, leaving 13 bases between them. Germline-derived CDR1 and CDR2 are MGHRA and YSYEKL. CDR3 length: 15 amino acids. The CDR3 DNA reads TGCGCCAGCAGCACCCTACCATTTCGCACAGATACGCAGTATTTT. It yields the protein CASSTLPFRTDTQYF.

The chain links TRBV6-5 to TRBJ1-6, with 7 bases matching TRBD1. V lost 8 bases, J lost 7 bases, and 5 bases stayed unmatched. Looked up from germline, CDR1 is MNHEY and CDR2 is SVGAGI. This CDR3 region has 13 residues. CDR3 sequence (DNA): TGTGCCAGCCGAGGGGGCGCAAATTCACCCCTCCACTTT. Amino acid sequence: CASRGGANSPLHF.

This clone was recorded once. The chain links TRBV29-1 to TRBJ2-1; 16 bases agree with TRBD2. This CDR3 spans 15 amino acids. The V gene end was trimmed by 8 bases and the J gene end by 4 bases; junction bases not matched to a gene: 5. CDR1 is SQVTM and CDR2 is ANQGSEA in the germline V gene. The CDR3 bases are TGCAGCTTGGGACTAGCGGGAGGGCCGTACAATGAGCAGTTCTTC. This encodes CSLGLAGGPYNEQFF.

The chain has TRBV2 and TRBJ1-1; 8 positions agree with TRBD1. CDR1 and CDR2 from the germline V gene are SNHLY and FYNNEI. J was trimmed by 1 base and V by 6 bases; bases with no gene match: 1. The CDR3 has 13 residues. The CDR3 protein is CASRDRANTEAFF. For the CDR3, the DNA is TGTGCCAGCAGGGACAGGGCGAACACTGAAGCTTTCTTT.

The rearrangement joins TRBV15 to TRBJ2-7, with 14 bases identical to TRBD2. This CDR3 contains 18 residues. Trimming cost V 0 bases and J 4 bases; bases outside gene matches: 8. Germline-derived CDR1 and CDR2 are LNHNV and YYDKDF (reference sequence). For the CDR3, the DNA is TGTGCCACCAGCAGAGAATGTTTGACTAGCGGGAGGGGGTACGAGCAGTACTTC. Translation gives CATSRECLTSGRGYEQYF.

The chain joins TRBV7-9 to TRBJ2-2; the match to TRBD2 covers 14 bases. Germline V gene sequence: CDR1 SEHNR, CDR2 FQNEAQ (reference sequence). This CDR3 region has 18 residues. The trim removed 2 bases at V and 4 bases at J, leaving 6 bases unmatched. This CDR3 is CASSLSRLAGGITGELFF. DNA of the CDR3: TGTGCCAGCAGCTTAAGCCGACTAGCGGGAGGGATCACCGGGGAGCTGTTTTTT.

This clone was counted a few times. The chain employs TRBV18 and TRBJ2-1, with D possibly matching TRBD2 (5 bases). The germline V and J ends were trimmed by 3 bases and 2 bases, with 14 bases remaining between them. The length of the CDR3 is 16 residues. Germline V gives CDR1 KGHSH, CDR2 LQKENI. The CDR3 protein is CASSPITSAAYNEQFF. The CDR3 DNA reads TGTGCCAGCTCACCGATAACTAGTGCCGCCTACAATGAGCAGTTCTTC.

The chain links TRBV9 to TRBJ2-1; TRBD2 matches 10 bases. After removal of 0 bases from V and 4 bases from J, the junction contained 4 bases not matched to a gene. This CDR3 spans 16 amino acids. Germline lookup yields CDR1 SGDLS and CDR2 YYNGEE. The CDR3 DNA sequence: TGTGCCAGCAGCGTAGTTAGGACTAGCGGATACAATGAGCAGTTCTTC. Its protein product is CASSVVRTSGYNEQFF.

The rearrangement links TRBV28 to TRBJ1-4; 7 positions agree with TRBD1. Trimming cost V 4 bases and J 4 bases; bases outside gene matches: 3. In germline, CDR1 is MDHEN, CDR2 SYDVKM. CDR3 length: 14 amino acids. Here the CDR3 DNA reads TGTGCCAGCAGTTGGGACAGCGTTAATGAAAAACTGTTTTTT. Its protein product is CASSWDSVNEKLFF. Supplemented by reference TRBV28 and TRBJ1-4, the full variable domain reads DVKVTQSSRYLVKRTGEKVFLECVQDMDHENMFWYRQDPGLGLRLIYFSYDVKMKEKGDIPEGYSVSREKKERFSLILESASTNQTSMYLCASSWDSVNEKLFFGSGTQLSVL.

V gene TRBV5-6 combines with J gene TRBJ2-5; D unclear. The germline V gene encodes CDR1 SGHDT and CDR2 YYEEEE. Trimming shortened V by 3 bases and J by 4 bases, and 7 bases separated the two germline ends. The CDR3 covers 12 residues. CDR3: CASSSSGETQYF. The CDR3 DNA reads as TGTGCCAGCAGCTCCTCCGGAGAGACCCAGTACTTC.

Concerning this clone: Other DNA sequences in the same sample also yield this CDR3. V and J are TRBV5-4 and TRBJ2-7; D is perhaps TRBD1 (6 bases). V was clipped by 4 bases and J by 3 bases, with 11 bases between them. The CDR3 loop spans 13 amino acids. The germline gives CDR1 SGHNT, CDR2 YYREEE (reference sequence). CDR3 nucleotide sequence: TGTGCCAGCAGCCTTGGACAGAACTACGAGCAGTACTTC. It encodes CASSLGQNYEQYF.

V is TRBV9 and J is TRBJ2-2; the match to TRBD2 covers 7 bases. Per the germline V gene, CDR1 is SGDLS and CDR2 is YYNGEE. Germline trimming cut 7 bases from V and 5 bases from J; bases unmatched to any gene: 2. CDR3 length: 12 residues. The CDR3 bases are TGTGCCAGCCGTAGCGGGACCGGGGAGCTGTTTTTT. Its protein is CASRSGTGELFF.

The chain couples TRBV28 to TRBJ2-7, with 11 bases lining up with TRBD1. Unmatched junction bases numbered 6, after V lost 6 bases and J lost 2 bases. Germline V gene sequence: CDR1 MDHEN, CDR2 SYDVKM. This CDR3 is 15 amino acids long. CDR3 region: CASREGTGGAYEQYF. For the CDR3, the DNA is TGTGCCAGCAGGGAAGGGACAGGGGGGGCCTACGAGCAGTACTTC.